This TCR beta chain stems from a study of T-cell memory formation after mild COVID-19. The study, taken as a whole, reports: Second-wave clones with a day 37 peak had unconfirmed SARS-CoV-2 specificity. Pre-infection memory already had some responding clones, implying cross-reactive memory joined. Contracting clones from day 15 to 85 showed balanced CD4/CD8; later expanders favored CD4+. CD4+ clones that contracted lay mainly in CM and EM; CD8+ ones lay in EMRA.

This clonotype appeared many times. The target antigen is unknown. MiXCR, run by TCRdb on the 5' RACE reads, gives a single entry per CDR3 protein. The table records over 60,000 distinct CDR3 sequences, 16% of them present only once. Input material: PBMCs or a T cell subset sorted from them (not recorded which). This TCR was sampled from an adult woman who had mild COVID-19 (a few samples of this study predate the infection). Cell type and time point are not known.

The CDR3 region is CASSYSGRKQETQYF. CDR3 in DNA: TGTGCCAGCAGCTATAGCGGGAGGAAGCAAGAGACCCAGTACTTC. V is TRBV12-3 or TRBV12-4 and J is TRBJ2-5; 10 nucleotides agree with TRBD2. V lost 6 bases, J lost 2 bases, and 6 bases stayed unmatched. The CDR3 is made up of 15 amino acids.